This T cell receptor beta chain was retrieved from a study of shared T cell receptors in the human thymus. The CDR3 contains 14 residues. With 1 base removed from V and 3 bases from J, the gap between germline ends came to 9 bases. Germline CDR1 SGHKS, CDR2 YYEKEE (reference sequence). Clones were read by immunoSEQ multiplex PCR, and TCRdb kept only the in-frame ones, dropping some. The sample yields roughly 500,000 clones, around three quarters seen once. In addition, the sample was reused for a study of human thymus T cells. As that report states: Related research described strongly overlapping thymic repertoires in unrelated people.

This TCR came from a boy less than two years old with a congenital heart defect. J is TRBJ2-3 and V is TRBV5-5; D might be TRBD2 (6 bases). The sample was thymocytes. CDR3 region: CASSLTSPTDTQYF. The CDR3 DNA follows: TGTGCCAGCAGCTTGACTAGCCCAACAGATACGCAGTATTTT. Looking up the rest from reference TRBV5-5 and TRBJ2-3 gives the full variable domain: DAGVTQSPTHLIKTRGQQVTLRCSPISGHKSVSWYQQVLGQGPQFIFQYYEKEERGRGNFPDRFSARQFPNYSSELNVNALLLGDSALYLCASSLTSPTDTQYFGPGTRLTVL.